The 21 T cell receptor beta chains listed next were all sequenced from one sample in a study of cytomegalovirus exposure and HLA in healthy donors. The PCR contained 60 Vbeta and 13 Jbeta primers. Measured with immunoSEQ multiplex PCR; TCRdb has only the in-frame clones, and not every one. The data contain roughly 140,000 clones, over 60% of them singletons. Specimen: PBMCs. These receptor sequences come from a man aged 35-49 years in good health and CMV-seronegative.

V is TRBV7-2 and J is TRBJ2-4, with D unresolved. Trimming left V 5 bases short and J 6 bases short, with 17 bases between. The CDR3 consists of 15 residues. From germline, CDR1 is SGHTA and CDR2 FQGNSA. The DNA of the CDR3 is TGTGCCAGCAGCCCTCAGGTCGGTATTGGAAACATTCAGTACTTC. Translation gives CASSPQVGIGNIQYF. Combining the CDR3 with reference TRBV7-2 and TRBJ2-4 gives the whole variable domain GAGVSQSPSNKVTEKGKDVELRCDPISGHTALYWYRQSLGQGLEFLIYFQGNSAPDKSGLPSDRFSAERTGGSVSTLTIQRTQQEDSAVYLCASSPQVGIGNIQYFGAGTRLSVL.

This clone has more than one count but fewer than ten. The chain employs TRBV11-3 and TRBJ2-1; D unresolved. V was trimmed by 1 base and J by 4 bases, leaving 5 bases between them. Germline assignment: CDR1 SGHNT and CDR2 YENEEA. This CDR3 has 13 amino acids. The CDR3 coding sequence is TGTGCCAGCAGCTTAGGGCTGTACAATGAGCAGTTCTTC. Translating gives CASSLGLYNEQFF.

The V gene is TRBV15, the J gene TRBJ2-1, with TRBD2 identical over 8 bases. The germline V gene has CDR1 LNHNV and CDR2 YYDKDF (reference sequence). This CDR3 spans 13 amino acids. Germline trimming cut 3 bases from V and 11 bases from J; bases unmatched to any gene: 6. CDR3 protein: CATSRLAGPQQFF. Here the CDR3 DNA reads TGTGCCACCAGCAGGTTAGCGGGACCCCAGCAGTTCTTC.

This clone showed up just a few times. The chain employs TRBV2 and TRBJ1-2; 9 nucleotides line up with TRBD1. Trimming took 2 bases from V and 4 from J; bases not matched to a gene: 5. The V gene's germline CDR1 is SNHLY and CDR2 FYNNEI. This CDR3 has 15 amino acids. The CDR3 is CASSEQPGQGYGYTF. The CDR3 bases are TGTGCCAGCAGTGAACAACCGGGACAGGGCTATGGCTACACCTTC.

The chain employs TRBV9 and TRBJ2-1; D not resolved. Per germline, CDR1 SGDLS and CDR2 YYNGEE. V was pared by 4 bases and J by 6 bases, with 20 bases between. This CDR3 contains 16 residues. CDR3: CASSPYSALFVNEQFF. The CDR3 DNA reads as TGTGCCAGCAGCCCCTACTCCGCCCTTTTTGTCAATGAGCAGTTCTTC.

This clone was seen a few times. The genes are TRBV6-5 and TRBJ2-7; D perhaps matches TRBD2 (5 bases). Deletions cut 0 bases from V and 6 bases from J, with 12 bases between. Germline V gene data show CDR1 as MNHEY and CDR2 as SVGAGI. The CDR3 spans 14 residues. DNA for the CDR3: TGTGCCAGCAGTTACTCGAGAGGGAGAGGCGAGCAGTACTTC. This sequence encodes CASSYSRGRGEQYF.

The chain links TRBV28 to TRBJ2-7, with D perhaps TRBD1 (5 bases). Germline V gene lookup returns CDR1 MDHEN and CDR2 SYDVKM. The CDR3 loop spans 13 amino acids. V was pared by 6 bases and J by 4 bases, with 13 bases between. CDR3 sequence (DNA): TGTGCCAGCAGGGGGCGAATATCATACGAGCAGTACTTC. Its protein is CASRGRISYEQYF.

This clone was counted between two and nine times. V gene TRBV7-6 combines with J gene TRBJ2-7; 9 positions agree with TRBD2. With 1 base clipped from V and 2 bases from J, the junction kept 3 bases outside the gene matches. CDR1 SGHVS and CDR2 FNYEAQ come from the germline V gene. This CDR3 is built from 15 residues. CDR3: CASSLELAGTYEQYF. CDR3 nucleotide sequence: TGTGCCAGCAGCTTAGAACTAGCGGGCACCTACGAGCAGTACTTC.

This clone was recorded only once. The CDR3 DNA reads as TGTGCCAGCACCCCTCGGGGAGGGGGTGAGCTCGATGAGCAGTTCTTC. As protein: CASTPRGGGELDEQFF. The chain joins TRBV13 to TRBJ2-1; a possible D gene is TRBD2 (7 bases). Trimming pared 7 bases from V and 8 bases from J, leaving 24 bases between. Germline V gene data show CDR1 as PRHDT and CDR2 as FYEKMQ (reference sequence). This CDR3 is built from 16 residues.

J is TRBJ2-1 and V is TRBV10-1, with 10 bases that match TRBD1. Germline V gene data show CDR1 as WNHNN and CDR2 as SYGVQD (reference sequence). J gave up 6 bases and V 5 bases, and 7 bases lay outside the gene matches. The CDR3 is 15 residues long. The CDR3: CASSPGTGDINEQFF. DNA of the CDR3: TGCGCCAGCAGTCCCGGGACAGGGGACATCAATGAGCAGTTCTTC.

The gene calls are TRBV6-6 and TRBJ2-7; 10 bases align to TRBD1. This CDR3 is built from 14 residues. The V gene's germline CDR1 is MNHNY and CDR2 SVGAGI (reference sequence). Trimming removed 6 bases from V and 2 bases from J; junction bases left unmatched: 4. Written as DNA, the CDR3 is TGTGCCAGCAGAACCGGGACAGGGGCCTACGAGCAGTACTTC. It encodes CASRTGTGAYEQYF.

V usage is TRBV9 and J usage is TRBJ2-2; D perhaps matches TRBD1 (6 bases). Looked up from germline, CDR1 is SGDLS and CDR2 is YYNGEE. Trimming stripped 0 bases from V and 7 bases from J, with 13 bases between. The CDR3 has 15 amino acids. The CDR3 is CASSVGAGVHGELFF. The CDR3 region has the DNA TGTGCCAGCAGCGTAGGGGCAGGGGTTCACGGGGAGCTGTTTTTT. Together with reference TRBV9 and TRBJ2-2, the CDR3 gives the full variable domain: DSGVTQTPKHLITATGQRVTLRCSPRSGDLSVYWYQQSLDQGLQFLIQYYNGEERAKGNILERFSAQQFPDLHSELNLSSLELGDSALYFCASSVGAGVHGELFFGEGSRLTVL.

The chain combines TRBV14 with TRBJ2-1, with a possible D match to TRBD1 (6 bases). CDR3 size: 14 residues. Germline V lookup: CDR1 SGHDN, CDR2 FVKESK. The ends were cut back, 2 bases at V and 6 bases at J, with 11 bases in the middle. This CDR3 reads CASSQRDIPNEQFF. CDR3 nucleotide sequence: TGTGCCAGCAGCCAAAGGGACATTCCCAATGAGCAGTTCTTC. The full variable domain, completed using reference TRBV14 and TRBJ2-1, is EAGVTQFPSHSVIEKGQTVTLRCDPISGHDNLYWYRRVMGKEIKFLLHFVKESKQDESGMPNNRFLAERTGGTYSTLKVQPAELEDSGVYFCASSQRDIPNEQFFGPGTRLTVL.

V and J are TRBV4-1 and TRBJ2-7; 7 bases fit TRBD1. Germline-derived CDR1 and CDR2 are MGHRA and YSYEKL. V trimming: 4 bases; J trimming: 2 bases; junction bases outside the gene matches: 11. This CDR3 contains 16 residues. CDR3 sequence (DNA): TGCGCCAGCAGCCCCCTCGGAACAGGGGCACCCTACGAGCAGTACTTC. Its translation: CASSPLGTGAPYEQYF.

This chain connects TRBV5-3 to TRBJ2-7; 8 nucleotides line up with TRBD1. TRBV5-3 is sorted into the ORF group, with uncertain function. After removal of 4 bases from V and 7 bases from J, the junction contained 13 bases not matched to a gene. CDR3 length: 15 amino acids. CDR3 in DNA: TGTGCCAGAAGCCCAGCGGTGCAGGGGGCGGATGAGCAGTACTTC. Its protein is CARSPAVQGADEQYF.

The gene calls are TRBV4-3 and TRBJ2-7, with D tentatively TRBD1 (6 bases). Deletions cut 0 bases from V and 1 base from J, with 10 bases between. Germline V CDR1 and CDR2: LGHNA, YSLEER. This CDR3 has 15 residues. Written as DNA, the CDR3 is TGCGCCAGCAGCCAAGACAGGGGAGTGTCCTACGAGCAGTACTTC. Translation: CASSQDRGVSYEQYF.

This clone was seen only a few times. This sequence joins TRBV6-6 and TRBJ2-7; TRBD1 might be the D (5 bases). Trimming removed 4 bases from V and 2 bases from J, with 12 bases in between. CDR1 is MNHNY, CDR2 SVGAGI, per germline (reference sequence). The CDR3 has 14 amino acids. CDR3 in DNA: TGTGCCAGCAGTTCTCAAACAGGAACCTACGAGCAGTACTTC. Its translation is CASSSQTGTYEQYF.

This clone was recorded only once. V is TRBV7-2 and J is TRBJ1-1; possible D gene TRBD1, 5 bases. The V gene's germline CDR1 is SGHTA and CDR2 FQGNSA. The CDR3 has 16 residues. V was shortened by 2 bases and J by 0 bases, with 13 bases between the two germline ends. The DNA for the CDR3 is TGTGCCAGCAGCTTACGGGGGACCAACATGAACACTGAAGCTTTCTTT. Amino acid sequence: CASSLRGTNMNTEAFF. The complete variable domain, with remaining parts taken from reference TRBV7-2 and TRBJ1-1, reads GAGVSQSPSNKVTEKGKDVELRCDPISGHTALYWYRQSLGQGLEFLIYFQGNSAPDKSGLPSDRFSAERTGGSVSTLTIQRTQQEDSAVYLCASSLRGTNMNTEAFFGQGTRLTVV.

The chain carries TRBV28 and TRBJ2-5; D is possibly TRBD1 (5 bases). CDR3 length: 14 residues. The germline V gene has CDR1 MDHEN and CDR2 SYDVKM. Between the trimmed V and J ends, which lost 5 bases and 5 bases, there was a span of 15 bases. Here the CDR3 reads CASSPQGWSETQYF. CDR3 coding DNA: TGTGCCAGCAGTCCTCAGGGATGGTCGGAGACCCAGTACTTC.

This clone has a single count. The rearrangement uses TRBV25-1 and TRBJ1-3; no clear D. Per the germline V gene, CDR1 is MGHDK and CDR2 is SYGVNS. The V end was cut by 6 bases, the J end by 0 bases, with 9 bases between. The CDR3 totals 14 residues. The CDR3 DNA sequence: TGTGCCAGCAGAGACGGGATCTCTGGAAACACCATATATTTT. It encodes CASRDGISGNTIYF.

This chain joins TRBV19 and TRBJ1-1, with 8 bases lining up with TRBD1. The V gene's germline CDR1 is LNHDA and CDR2 SQIVND (reference sequence). J lost 5 bases, V lost 6 bases, and 5 bases had no gene match. This CDR3 has 13 amino acids. CDR3 region: CASRAQGGTEAFF. The CDR3 DNA reads TGTGCCAGTAGGGCACAGGGGGGAACTGAAGCTTTCTTT.